Below, 5 T cell receptor beta chains from the same sample are listed, as sequenced in a study of blood T cells in healthy people across ages (dated by TCRdb to the mid-2010s). The method behind the library was 5' RACE. Sequenced on an Illumina HiSeq 2500. A second PCR of 7 to 11 cycles was run with a J-beta primer mix and a sample-barcoded 5' primer. TCRdb applied fastp at Q25 and MiXCR to the public reads, then kept only in-frame beta chains. Entries are consolidated by CDR3 protein sequence, retaining the most common genes and DNA. This sample holds about 1.7 million distinct CDR3 sequences; 25% to 30% were observed only once. The ten largest clones capture 7% to 9% of the sample. Sequenced sample: blood. The receptors come from a woman between 25 and 40 years old in good health.

The chain has TRBV7-2 and TRBJ1-5; D gene ambiguous. This CDR3 has 13 residues. The germline V gene encodes CDR1 SGHTA and CDR2 FQGNSA. V lost 5 bases, J lost 3 bases, and 8 bases lay in between. The CDR3 loop is CASSLWHNQPQHF. Here the CDR3 DNA reads TGTGCCAGCAGCCTGTGGCACAATCAGCCCCAGCATTTT.

This rearrangement joins TRBV5-1 to TRBJ2-1, with 11 nucleotides matching TRBD2. This CDR3 comprises 15 residues. Germline V gives CDR1 SGHRS, CDR2 YFSETQ. V was clipped by 5 bases and J by 7 bases; unmatched bases: 8. In nucleotides, the CDR3 is TGCGCCAGCAGGGGCACCGGACTAGCGGGTAATGAGCAGTTCTTC. Translated: CASRGTGLAGNEQFF.

This clonotype has only a few counts. The gene calls are TRBV7-2 and TRBJ1-4, with 8 bases lining up with TRBD1. This CDR3 is 15 amino acids long. J was trimmed by 7 bases and V by 3 bases; bases with no gene match: 7. The V gene's germline CDR1 is SGHTA and CDR2 FQGNSA. The CDR3: CASSLSGGPVEKLFF. The CDR3 DNA reads TGTGCCAGCAGCTTGTCAGGGGGCCCGGTTGAAAAACTGTTTTTT.

In its sample, this clonotype was seen once. This chain links TRBV5-1 with TRBJ2-5, with no clear D. Trimming took 2 bases from V and 1 from J, leaving 9 bases between them. From germline, CDR1 is SGHRS and CDR2 YFSETQ. The CDR3 is 14 residues long. CDR3 protein: CASSFGLSQETQYF. DNA of the CDR3: TGCGCCAGCAGCTTTGGGCTGAGCCAAGAGACCCAGTACTTC.

This clonotype has a count of ten or more. The chain has TRBV7-2 and TRBJ2-5, with 11 positions matching TRBD2. The CDR3 is 15 residues long. CDR1 is SGHTA and CDR2 is FQGNSA in the germline V gene. The trim removed 5 bases at V and 3 bases at J, leaving 5 bases unmatched. The CDR3 protein is CASSRMGLAEETQYF. CDR3 in DNA: TGTGCCAGCAGCCGGATGGGACTAGCGGAAGAGACCCAGTACTTC.